This T cell receptor beta chain was captured in a study of Ad26.COV2.S vaccination and SARS-CoV-2 variants. Study-level information: Donor joined the COV1001 Ad26.COV2.S trial arm.

The treatment was: some 19 received Ad26.COV2.S at low or high dose, single or two shots; a few received placebo; per-sample allocation not given. Repertoires come from day 63 after the first vaccine or placebo injection. The donor was a Boston adult aged 18-55 years. SARS-CoV-2 spike from the Wuhan strain was encoded by the vaccine, an Ad26 vector. This clone has a handful of counts. This CDR3 has 12 residues. Looked up from germline, CDR1 is SQVTM and CDR2 is ANQGSEA. V was shortened by 5 bases and J by 0 bases, with 7 bases between the two germline ends. Only in-frame clones appear in the TCRdb table, and some are missing; sequencing was by immunoSEQ multiplex PCR. The repertoire includes roughly 300,000 clones, 80% to 90% of them detected once, and under 6% sits in the top ten.

This material consisted of peripheral blood, taken in a trial of Ad26.COV2.S vaccine versus placebo. The source is a person aged 18-60 years who received the Ad26.COV2.S COVID-19 vaccine or a placebo. This sequence joins TRBV29-1 and TRBJ1-1; the D is unclear. The CDR3 is CSVSTMNTEAFF. Written as DNA, the CDR3 is TGCAGCGTTTCGACTATGAACACTGAAGCTTTCTTT.